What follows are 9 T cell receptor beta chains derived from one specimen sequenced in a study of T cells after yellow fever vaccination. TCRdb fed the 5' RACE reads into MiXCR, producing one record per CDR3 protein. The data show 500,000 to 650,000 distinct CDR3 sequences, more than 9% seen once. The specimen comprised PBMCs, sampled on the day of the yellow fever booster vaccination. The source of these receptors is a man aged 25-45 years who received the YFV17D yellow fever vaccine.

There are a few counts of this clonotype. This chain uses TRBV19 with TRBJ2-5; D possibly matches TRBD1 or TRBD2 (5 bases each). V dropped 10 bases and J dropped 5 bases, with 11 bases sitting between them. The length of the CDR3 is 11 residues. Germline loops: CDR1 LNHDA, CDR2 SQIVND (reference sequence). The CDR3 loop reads CATREGETQYF. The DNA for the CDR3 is TGTGCCACACGAGAGGGGGAGACCCAGTACTTC.

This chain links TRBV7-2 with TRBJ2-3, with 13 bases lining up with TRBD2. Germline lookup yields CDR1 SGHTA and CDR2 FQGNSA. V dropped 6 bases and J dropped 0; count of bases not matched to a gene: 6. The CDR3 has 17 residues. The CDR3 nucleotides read TGTGCCAGCAGACCCGGACTAGCGGGGGCTAGCACAGATACGCAGTATTTT. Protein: CASRPGLAGASTDTQYF. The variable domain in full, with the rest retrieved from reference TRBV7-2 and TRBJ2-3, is GAGVSQSPSNKVTEKGKDVELRCDPISGHTALYWYRQSLGQGLEFLIYFQGNSAPDKSGLPSDRFSAERTGGSVSTLTIQRTQQEDSAVYLCASRPGLAGASTDTQYFGPGTRLTVL.

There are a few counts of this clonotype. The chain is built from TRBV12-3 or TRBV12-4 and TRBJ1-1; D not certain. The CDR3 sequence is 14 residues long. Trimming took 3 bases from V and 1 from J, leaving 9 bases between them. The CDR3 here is CASSFYRSNTEAFF. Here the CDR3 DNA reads TGTGCCAGCAGTTTTTACCGATCGAACACTGAAGCTTTCTTT.

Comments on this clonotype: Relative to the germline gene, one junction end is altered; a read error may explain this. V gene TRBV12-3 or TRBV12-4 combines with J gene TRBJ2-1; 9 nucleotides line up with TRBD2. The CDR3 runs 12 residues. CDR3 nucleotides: TGTGCCAGCAGTTTGAGTAAGGCGGGAGGGGAGTTC. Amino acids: CASSLSKAGGEF.

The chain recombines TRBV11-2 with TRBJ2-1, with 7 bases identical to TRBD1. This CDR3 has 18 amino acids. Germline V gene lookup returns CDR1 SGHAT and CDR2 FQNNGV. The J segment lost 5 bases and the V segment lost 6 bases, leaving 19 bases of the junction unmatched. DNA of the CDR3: TGTGCCAGCAGGACGACTACAGGGGCCCCGGGACACAACAATGAGCAGTTCTTC. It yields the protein CASRTTTGAPGHNNEQFF. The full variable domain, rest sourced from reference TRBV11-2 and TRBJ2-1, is EAGVAQSPRYKIIEKRQSVAFWCNPISGHATLYWYQQILGQGPKLLIQFQNNGVVDDSQLPKDRFSAERLKGVDSTLKIQPAKLEDSAVYLCASRTTTGAPGHNNEQFFGPGTRLTVL.

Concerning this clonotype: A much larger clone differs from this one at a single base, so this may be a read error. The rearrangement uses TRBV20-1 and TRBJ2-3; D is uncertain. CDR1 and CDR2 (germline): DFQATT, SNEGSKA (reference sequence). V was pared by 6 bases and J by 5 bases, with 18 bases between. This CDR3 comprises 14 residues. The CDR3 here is CSASRVRSVDTQYF. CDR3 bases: TGCAGTGCGTCTAGAGTTCGCAGCGTAGATACGCAGTATTTT.

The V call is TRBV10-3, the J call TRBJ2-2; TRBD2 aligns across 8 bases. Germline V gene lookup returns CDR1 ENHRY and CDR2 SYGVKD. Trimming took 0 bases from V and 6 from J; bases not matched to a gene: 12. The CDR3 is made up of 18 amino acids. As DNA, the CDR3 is TGTGCCATCAGTGAGTCGAGTTTAAGCGGGAGTCTTCCCGGGGAGCTGTTTTTT. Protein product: CAISESSLSGSLPGELFF.

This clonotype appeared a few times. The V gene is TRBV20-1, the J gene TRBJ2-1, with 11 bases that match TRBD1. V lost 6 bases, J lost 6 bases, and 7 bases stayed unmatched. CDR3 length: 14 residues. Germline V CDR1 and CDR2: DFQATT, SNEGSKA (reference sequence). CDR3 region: CSAPWDRGSNEQFF. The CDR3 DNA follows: TGCAGTGCCCCCTGGGACAGGGGGTCCAATGAGCAGTTCTTC.

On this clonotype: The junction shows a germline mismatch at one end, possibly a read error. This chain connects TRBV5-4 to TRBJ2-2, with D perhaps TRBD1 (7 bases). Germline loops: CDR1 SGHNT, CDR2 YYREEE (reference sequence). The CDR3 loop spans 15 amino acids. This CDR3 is CASSLVGQNTGGLFF. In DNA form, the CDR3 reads TGTGCCAGCAGCTTGGTGGGACAGAACACCGGGGGGCTGTTTTTT.